These 3 T cell receptor beta chains were all obtained from the same sample, sequenced in a study of T cells after yellow fever vaccination. TCRdb recomputed calls from the 5' RACE reads with MiXCR, one row per CDR3 protein. The sample gives around 330,000 distinct CDR3 sequences, 3.6% of which show up once; around 24% is in the top ten. The specimen comprised PBMCs, sampled on the day of the yellow fever booster vaccination. The origin of the receptors is a man in his late teens or twenties who received the YFV17D yellow fever vaccine.

This clonotype was observed at least ten times. This chain joins TRBV5-1 and TRBJ2-3; either TRBD1 or TRBD2 may supply D (5 bases each). CDR3 length: 15 amino acids. CDR1 SGHRS and CDR2 YFSETQ come from the germline V gene. The germline V and J ends were trimmed by 1 base and 4 bases, with 13 bases remaining between them. CDR3: CASSLKRGTSDTQYF. The CDR3 nucleotides are TGCGCCAGCAGCTTGAAGAGGGGAACCTCAGATACGCAGTATTTT.

About this clonotype itself: This sequence may be a read error, since a much larger clone differs from it by one base. The chain links TRBV29-1 to TRBJ2-2; D call uncertain. The germline gives CDR1 SQVTM, CDR2 ANQGSEA. Trimming stripped 8 bases from V and 5 bases from J, with 18 bases between. This CDR3 has 14 amino acids. The CDR3 region has the DNA TGCAGCTGCGTGGGTGGTGGTGGTACCGGGGAGCTGTTTTTT. Its translation is CSCVGGGGTGELFF.

This chain joins TRBV14 and TRBJ2-1; D may be TRBD1 or TRBD2 (6 bases each). Per the germline V gene, CDR1 is SGHDN and CDR2 is FVKESK. The ends were cut back, 1 base at V and 4 bases at J, with 14 bases in the middle. This CDR3 has 16 residues. CDR3 coding DNA: TGTGCCAGCAGCCAAGTACGGGGGCCCCAGTACAATGAGCAGTTCTTC. Translated, it gives CASSQVRGPQYNEQFF.